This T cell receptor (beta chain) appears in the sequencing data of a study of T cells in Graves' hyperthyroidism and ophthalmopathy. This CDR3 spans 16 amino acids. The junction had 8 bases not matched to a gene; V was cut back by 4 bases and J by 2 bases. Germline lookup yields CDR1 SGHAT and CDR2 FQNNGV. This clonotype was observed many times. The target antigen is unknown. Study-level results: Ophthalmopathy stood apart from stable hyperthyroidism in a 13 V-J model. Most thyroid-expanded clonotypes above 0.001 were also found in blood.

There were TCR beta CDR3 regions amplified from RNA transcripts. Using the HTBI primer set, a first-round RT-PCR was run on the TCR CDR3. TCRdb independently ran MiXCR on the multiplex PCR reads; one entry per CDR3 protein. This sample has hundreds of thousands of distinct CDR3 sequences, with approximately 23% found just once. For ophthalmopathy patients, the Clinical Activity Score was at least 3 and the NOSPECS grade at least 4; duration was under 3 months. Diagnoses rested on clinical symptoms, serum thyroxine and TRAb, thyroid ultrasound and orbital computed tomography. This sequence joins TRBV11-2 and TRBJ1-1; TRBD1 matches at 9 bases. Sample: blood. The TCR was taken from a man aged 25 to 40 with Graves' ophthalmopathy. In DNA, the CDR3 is TGTGCCAGCAGCTATTACGGGACAGGGATTAACACTGAAGCTTTCTTT. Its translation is CASSYYGTGINTEAFF.